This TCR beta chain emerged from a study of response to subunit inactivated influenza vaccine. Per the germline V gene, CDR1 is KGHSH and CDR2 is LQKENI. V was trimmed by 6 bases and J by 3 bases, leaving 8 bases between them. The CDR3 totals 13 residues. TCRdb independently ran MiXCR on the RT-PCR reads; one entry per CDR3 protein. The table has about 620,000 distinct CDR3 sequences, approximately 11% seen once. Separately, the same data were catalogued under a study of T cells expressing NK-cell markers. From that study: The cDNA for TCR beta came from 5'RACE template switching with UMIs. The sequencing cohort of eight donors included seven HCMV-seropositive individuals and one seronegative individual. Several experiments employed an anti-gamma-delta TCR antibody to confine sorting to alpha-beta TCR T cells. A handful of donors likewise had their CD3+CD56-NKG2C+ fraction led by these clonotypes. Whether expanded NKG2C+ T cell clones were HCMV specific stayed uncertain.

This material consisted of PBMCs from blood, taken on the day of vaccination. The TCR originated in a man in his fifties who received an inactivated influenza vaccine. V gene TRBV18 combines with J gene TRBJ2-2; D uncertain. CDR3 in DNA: TGTGCCAGCTCCCCGCAGGACACCGGGGAGCTGTTTTTT. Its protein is CASSPQDTGELFF.